This is a list of T cell receptor beta chains from one sample in a study of blood T cells in healthy people across ages. TCRdb processed the 5' RACE reads anew with MiXCR; each CDR3 protein has one entry. The sample has 1.5 million to 2 million distinct CDR3 sequences, about 28% seen once. Sequencing was performed on blood. These receptor sequences come from a woman in her 30s in good health. Each CDR3 is given with its conserved first and last residue. The D gene is left open where the match is weak.

d_call j_call v_call cdr3_aa
NA TRBJ2-7 TRBV3-1 CASSQDLVTGTYEQYF
NA TRBJ2-1 TRBV20-1 CSARDTIGNEQFF
TRBD1 TRBJ2-3 TRBV29-1 CSVEGQGGTSTDTQYF
TRBD2 TRBJ2-7 TRBV6-6 CASSYKREVQEQYF
NA NA TRBV3-1 CASSQEVGSRSFEQYF
NA TRBJ2-3 TRBV2 CASSALGRSTDTQYF
TRBD1 NA TRBV2 CASSSYRGFRHEQYF
NA TRBJ2-7 TRBV7-2 CASSSQAGPYEQYF
NA TRBJ1-5 TRBV28 CASLPMSNQPQHF
NA TRBJ2-3 TRBV5-1 CASSASMGTDTQYF
NA TRBJ1-5 TRBV7-2 CASSLARYYGNQPQHF
TRBD1 TRBJ2-7 TRBV20-1 CSATTGTEQYF
NA TRBJ2-6 TRBV20-1 CSAGTGYYSGANVPTF
NA TRBJ2-5 TRBV14 CASSQNWEETQYF
NA TRBJ2-1 TRBV4-3 CASSQDYKRYNEQFF
NA TRBJ1-2 TRBV4-1 CASSQEEYRFHYGYTF
NA TRBJ1-2 TRBV12-3/TRBV12-4 CASSFKVLYGYTF
NA TRBJ2-1 TRBV5-1 CASSLEGPGLGNEQFF
TRBD2 TRBJ2-1 TRBV5-1 CASSRGLESSYNEQFF
NA TRBJ2-5 TRBV6-2/TRBV6-3 CANSSRRETQYF
TRBD2 TRBJ2-3 TRBV20-1 CSARLTSGSTDTQYF
NA TRBJ1-5 TRBV18 CASSPRVQGEGQPQHF
NA NA TRBV6-2/TRBV6-3 CASKEDGGITGEQYF
NA TRBJ2-1 TRBV29-1 CSAGTDYNEQFF
TRBD2 TRBJ2-5 TRBV7-2 CASSLGSGGRLQETQYF
NA TRBJ2-5 TRBV2 CASSEEDISYNEQYF
NA TRBJ1-6 TRBV7-2 CASSLVRKGSPLHF
TRBD1 TRBJ2-7 TRBV13 CASTRRDRVYEQYF